This TCR beta chain is from a study of T cells in Graves' hyperthyroidism and ophthalmopathy. Study-wide results and caveats: Most thyroid clonotypes expanded above 0.001 were also detected in blood.

TCR beta CDR3 region amplification was performed from RNA transcripts. In the first-round RT-PCR of the TCR CDR3, the HTBI primer set was used. Using its own MiXCR run on the multiplex PCR reads, TCRdb lists one record per CDR3 protein. This sample yields about 400,000 distinct CDR3 sequences, of which roughly an eighth are seen a single time; 25% to 30% belongs to the top ten. This clonotype has at least ten counts. The antigen is not known. The clonotype was recovered from a man between 50 and 59 years old with Graves' ophthalmopathy. Sequences were obtained from blood.

The CDR3 spells CASSQDEIGRRYEQYF. Written as DNA, the CDR3 is TGCGCCAGCAGCCAAGATGAGATCGGGCGCCGCTACGAGCAGTACTTC. The V call is TRBV4-1, the J call TRBJ2-7, with D unresolved. Germline V gives CDR1 MGHRA, CDR2 YSYEKL. The CDR3 totals 16 residues. Trimming removed 0 bases from V and 3 bases from J, with 15 bases in between.